The T cell receptor beta chain described here comes from a study of T cells in Graves' hyperthyroidism and ophthalmopathy. This CDR3 contains 14 residues. V shed 5 bases and J 7 bases; nucleotides not matched to a gene: 8. CDR1 and CDR2 (germline): SGHTA, FQGTGA. Amplified regions were TCR beta CDR3 sequences from RNA transcripts. RT-PCR in the first round (using the HTBI primer set) targeted the TCR CDR3. TCRdb re-derived calls from the multiplex PCR reads in MiXCR, one entry per CDR3 protein. The sample has 500,000 to 550,000 distinct CDR3 sequences, about 20% seen once. Active moderate-to-severe ophthalmopathy, Clinical Activity Score at least 3, NOSPECS at least 4, under 3 months' duration. Reasons for excluding patients were uncontrolled infection, other autoimmune disease, pregnancy or lactation. The diagnostic basis comprised clinical symptoms, serum thyroxine and TRAb, thyroid ultrasound and orbital computed tomography.

This clonotype was detected many times. The TCR comes from a man in his forties or fifties with Graves' ophthalmopathy. Sequenced input: blood. V and J are TRBV7-3 and TRBJ2-5; TRBD2 aligns across 9 bases. The CDR3 region has the DNA TGTGCCAGCAGCAAGCGGGGGGAGGCCGGGACCCAGTACTTC. Amino acid sequence: CASSKRGEAGTQYF.